This TCR beta chain derives from a study of Graves' ophthalmopathy and Graves' hyperthyroidism. Notes on the study in general: A majority of expanded thyroid clonotypes exceeding 0.001 frequency were likewise present in blood.

Patients were excluded if they had other autoimmune diseases or uncontrolled infections, and likewise if pregnancy or lactation applied. This clonotype was observed many times. What it recognizes is unknown. The authors amplified TCR beta CDR3 regions, and they did so from RNA transcripts for repertoire sequencing. An initial RT-PCR round employing HTBI primers preceded a second-round multiplex PCR. TCRdb re-analysed the multiplex PCR reads in MiXCR, keeping a single row per CDR3 protein. The sample lists some 160,000 distinct CDR3 sequences, roughly two fifths seen once, with around 8.9% in the top ten. The junction had 0 bases not matched to a gene; V was cut back by 3 bases and J by 5 bases. The CDR3 is 13 amino acids. CDR1 and CDR2 (germline): KGHDR, SFDVKD.

This chain uses TRBV24-1 with TRBJ1-5; 7 nucleotides align to TRBD1. The clonotype was recovered from a man aged 30 to 39 with Graves' ophthalmopathy. The sample consisted of peripheral blood. CDR3 in amino acids: CATSDGTDQPQHF. The CDR3 DNA follows: TGTGCCACCAGTGATGGGACAGATCAGCCCCAGCATTTT.